Listed here are 22 T cell receptor beta chains from one sample, sequenced in a study of shared clonotypes between healthy human individuals (dated by TCRdb to 2020 to 2021). The receptor library was made with the immunoSEQ multiplex PCR assay. This immuneACCESS table, as held by TCRdb, lists in-frame sequences with V and J called but not all clones. Of the missing ones, under half trace to an unresolved V gene in checked studies; the others have no known cause. Across this sample there are some 200,000 clones, with 60% to 80% seen only once. 11% of the sample is in the top ten clones. Input material: memory CD4+ T cells sorted from blood. What the cell subset or site label conveys for this sample: CD45RA-negative fraction. The receptors stem from a man aged 30 to 45 in good health.

CDR3 loop: CASSSDRTDTQYF. CDR3 bases: TGTGCCAGCAGCTCAGACAGGACAGATACGCAGTATTTT. The chain has TRBV7-6 and TRBJ2-3, with D perhaps TRBD1 (6 bases). Germline V gene sequence: CDR1 SGHVS, CDR2 FNYEAQ. V gave up 4 bases and J gave up 3 bases, with 8 bases separating them. The CDR3 is 13 residues long.

Worth noting for this clone: Distinct nucleotide sequences in the sample also encode this CDR3. The rearrangement joins TRBV5-1 to TRBJ1-2, with 9 positions matching TRBD1. This CDR3 is built from 14 residues. Trimming took 4 bases from V and 2 from J; bases not matched to a gene: 3. CDR1 is SGHRS and CDR2 is YFSETQ in the germline V gene. The CDR3 DNA follows: TGCGCCAGCAGCCAGGGACAGGGCAACTATGGCTACACCTTC. It yields the protein CASSQGQGNYGYTF.

The chain uses TRBV28 and TRBJ2-3; 9 bases map to TRBD2. V lost 5 bases and J lost 1; bases outside the gene matches: 7. Germline V gene sequence: CDR1 MDHEN, CDR2 SYDVKM. The CDR3 has 16 residues. CDR3 sequence: CASSLRIAGGTDTQYF. In nucleotides, the CDR3 is TGTGCCAGCAGTCTCCGAATAGCGGGGGGCACAGATACGCAGTATTTT.

V is TRBV2 and J is TRBJ2-7, with 9 bases that match TRBD2. V trimming: 6 bases; J trimming: 7 bases; junction bases outside the gene matches: 4. CDR1 is SNHLY, CDR2 FYNNEI, per germline. This CDR3 comprises 12 residues. This CDR3 is CASSGLAWEQYF. The CDR3 nucleotides read TGTGCCAGCAGCGGACTAGCGTGGGAGCAGTACTTC.

The rearrangement joins TRBV28 to TRBJ2-7; D ambiguous. This CDR3 has 12 residues. Germline V gives CDR1 MDHEN, CDR2 SYDVKM. The V end was cut by 7 bases, the J end by 5 bases, with 12 bases between. The CDR3 DNA is TGTGCCAGCAAAAGGCCTATCGACGAGCAGTACTTC. Its protein product is CASKRPIDEQYF.

As for this clone: A much larger clone lies a single base off, so this may be a read error. Other DNA sequences in this sample translate to the same CDR3. The chain has TRBV7-2 and TRBJ1-5; D is possibly TRBD1 (6 bases). V shed 0 bases and J shed 6 bases, with 6 bases lying between them. Germline CDR1 reads SGHTA; CDR2 reads FQGNSA. The CDR3 totals 13 residues. CDR3: CASSLAGAQPQHF. DNA for the CDR3: TGTGCCAGCAGCTTAGCGGGGGCTCAGCCCCAGCATTTT.

This clone was found a few times. The chain joins TRBV11-2 to TRBJ1-5; a weak D match, TRBD1 (6 bases). V lost 5 bases and J lost 6, with 11 bases in between. The CDR3 is 13 residues long. Per germline, CDR1 SGHAT and CDR2 FQNNGV. In DNA form, the CDR3 reads TGTGCCAGCAGCCAGGGGCTTGCTCAGCCCCAGCATTTT. Translation gives CASSQGLAQPQHF. The variable domain in full, with the rest retrieved from reference TRBV11-2 and TRBJ1-5, is EAGVAQSPRYKIIEKRQSVAFWCNPISGHATLYWYQQILGQGPKLLIQFQNNGVVDDSQLPKDRFSAERLKGVDSTLKIQPAKLEDSAVYLCASSQGLAQPQHFGDGTRLSIL.

Remarks on this clone: Other DNA sequences in the sample encode the same CDR3. J is TRBJ2-1 and V is TRBV28, with D perhaps TRBD2 (5 bases). The CDR3 runs 15 residues. The V end lost 3 bases, the J end lost 0 bases, and 9 bases lay between the germline ends. Germline V gene sequence: CDR1 MDHEN, CDR2 SYDVKM. The CDR3 region is CASSLRGSSYNEQFF. CDR3 nucleotide sequence: TGTGCCAGCAGTTTGAGAGGGAGCTCCTACAATGAGCAGTTCTTC.

The chain links TRBV10-3 to TRBJ2-5, with 12 bases lining up with TRBD2. The CDR3 has 18 amino acids. V gave up 0 bases and J gave up 2 bases; unmatched junction bases: 7. The germline V gene encodes CDR1 ENHRY and CDR2 SYGVKD. CDR3 residues: CAISESTLAGGRQETQYF. The CDR3 DNA sequence: TGTGCCATCAGTGAGTCGACCCTAGCGGGAGGGAGACAAGAGACCCAGTACTTC.

This clone was detected once. V usage is TRBV5-1 and J usage is TRBJ2-7, with 8 nucleotides matching TRBD1. From germline, CDR1 is SGHRS and CDR2 YFSETQ. This CDR3 is 15 amino acids long. V gave up 6 bases and J gave up 1 base; unmatched junction bases: 9. The CDR3 DNA follows: TGCGCCAGCACCCCGTGGGGACAGGATTCCTACGAGCAGTACTTC. Protein sequence: CASTPWGQDSYEQYF.

V gene TRBV4-1 combines with J gene TRBJ2-1; 10 bases fit TRBD2. The CDR3 has 15 residues. V was clipped by 1 base and J by 13 bases; unmatched bases: 10. From germline, CDR1 is MGHRA and CDR2 YSYEKL. CDR3 nucleotide sequence: TGCGCCAGCAGCCAAGCGGGACTAGCGATAGGGGGACAGTTCTTC. Amino acids: CASSQAGLAIGGQFF.

As DNA, the CDR3 is TGTGCCAGCAGGGCGGGCACCTACGAGCAGTACTTC. Its translation is CASRAGTYEQYF. The rearrangement joins TRBV2 to TRBJ2-7; D possibly corresponds to TRBD2 (5 bases). This CDR3 is built from 12 residues. Trimming removed 6 bases from V and 2 bases from J, with 8 bases in between. Looked up from germline, CDR1 is SNHLY and CDR2 is FYNNEI. The variable domain in full, completed from reference TRBV2 and TRBJ2-7, reads EPEVTQTPSHQVTQMGQEVILRCVPISNHLYFYWYRQILGQKVEFLVSFYNNEISEKSEIFDDQFSVERPDGSNFTLKIRSTKLEDSAMYFCASRAGTYEQYFGPGTRLTVT.

The genes are TRBV9 and TRBJ2-3, with D unresolved. Germline CDR1 and CDR2: SGDLS and YYNGEE. CDR3 length: 14 amino acids. Trimming took off 0 bases at V and 4 bases at J, with 9 bases between the two ends. The CDR3 sequence: CASSVGTRSDTQYF. The CDR3 coding sequence is TGTGCCAGCAGCGTAGGGACGAGATCAGATACGCAGTATTTT.

This clone was counted ten times or more. The chain employs TRBV4-3 and TRBJ2-1; D is uncertain. Between the trimmed V and J ends, which lost 4 bases and 3 bases, there was a span of 4 bases. Per germline, CDR1 LGHNA and CDR2 YSLEER. This CDR3 spans 12 amino acids. In DNA form, the CDR3 reads TGCGCCAGCAGCCGGAACTACAATGAGCAGTTCTTC. It yields the protein CASSRNYNEQFF.

The rearrangement uses TRBV11-2 and TRBJ2-2; the match to TRBD2 covers 8 bases. Trimming at V came to 5 bases and at J to 0 bases, leaving 8 bases not matched to a gene. This CDR3 has 17 amino acids. In germline, CDR1 is SGHAT, CDR2 FQNNGV. The CDR3 reads CASSRGRIFANTGELFF. In DNA, the CDR3 is TGTGCCAGCAGCCGCGGGAGGATATTCGCGAACACCGGGGAGCTGTTTTTT. Filled out from reference TRBV11-2 and TRBJ2-2, the complete variable domain reads EAGVAQSPRYKIIEKRQSVAFWCNPISGHATLYWYQQILGQGPKLLIQFQNNGVVDDSQLPKDRFSAERLKGVDSTLKIQPAKLEDSAVYLCASSRGRIFANTGELFFGEGSRLTVL.

The chain is built from TRBV28 and TRBJ1-1; possible D gene TRBD1, 6 bases. The CDR3 is 15 residues long. Germline V gives CDR1 MDHEN, CDR2 SYDVKM. V lost 1 base and J 3 bases, leaving 12 bases between the germline ends. CDR3 DNA: TGTGCCAGCAGTTTATTACAGGGAAGGCACACTGAAGCTTTCTTT. It yields the protein CASSLLQGRHTEAFF.

The V gene is TRBV9, the J gene TRBJ2-3; 8 bases align to TRBD2. The germline V gene encodes CDR1 SGDLS and CDR2 YYNGEE. This CDR3 is built from 16 residues. The ends lost 0 bases at V and 4 bases at J; junction bases unmatched: 7. CDR3 amino acids: CASSVVGSGIPDTQYF. The CDR3 nucleotides are TGTGCCAGCAGCGTAGTCGGTAGCGGGATCCCAGATACGCAGTATTTT.

Comment on this clone: The germline gene is not matched at one end of the junction; a read error may be the cause. The chain carries TRBV7-7 and TRBJ2-2; TRBD1 or TRBD2 may be the D gene (6 bases each). CDR1 and CDR2 from the germline V gene are SSHAT and FNYEAQ (reference sequence). CDR3 size: 17 residues. Here the CDR3 DNA reads TGTGCTAGCAGCTCGCTTGGGGGCGGGATTAGCACCGGGGAGCTGTTTTTT. This gives the protein CASSSLGGGISTGELFF.

V is TRBV11-2 and J is TRBJ1-2; tentative D call: TRBD1 (5 bases). The CDR3 totals 13 residues. V was clipped by 5 bases and J by 4 bases, with 11 bases between them. The V gene's germline CDR1 is SGHAT and CDR2 FQNNGV. Written as DNA, the CDR3 is TGTGCCAGCAGCCCGGGGGACGTCTATGGCTACACCTTC. It specifies CASSPGDVYGYTF.

V and J are TRBV2 and TRBJ2-7, with D unresolved. Trimming removed 5 bases at V and 6 bases at J, with 11 bases between. The CDR3 has 12 amino acids. Germline assignment: CDR1 SNHLY and CDR2 FYNNEI. For the CDR3, the DNA is TGTGCCAGCAGTACGAGAGATGGCGAGCAGTACTTC. It yields the protein CASSTRDGEQYF.

The chain joins TRBV10-3 to TRBJ1-5; tentatively, D is TRBD1 (5 bases). Germline V gene data show CDR1 as ENHRY and CDR2 as SYGVKD. V dropped 5 bases and J dropped 0 bases, with 14 bases sitting between them. The CDR3 is made up of 16 amino acids. The CDR3 sequence: CAISPGQATSNQPQHF. CDR3 coding DNA: TGTGCCATCAGTCCGGGGCAGGCAACTAGCAATCAGCCCCAGCATTTT.

This clone was detected only a few times. V is TRBV7-9 and J is TRBJ2-5, with D tentatively TRBD1 (6 bases). Trimming left V 5 bases short and J 2 bases short, with 15 bases between. Germline loops: CDR1 SEHNR, CDR2 FQNEAQ (reference sequence). This CDR3 spans 15 amino acids. Here the CDR3 DNA reads TGTGCCAGCAGCCCGATTGGACAGCCTCAAGAGACCCAGTACTTC. Its translation: CASSPIGQPQETQYF.